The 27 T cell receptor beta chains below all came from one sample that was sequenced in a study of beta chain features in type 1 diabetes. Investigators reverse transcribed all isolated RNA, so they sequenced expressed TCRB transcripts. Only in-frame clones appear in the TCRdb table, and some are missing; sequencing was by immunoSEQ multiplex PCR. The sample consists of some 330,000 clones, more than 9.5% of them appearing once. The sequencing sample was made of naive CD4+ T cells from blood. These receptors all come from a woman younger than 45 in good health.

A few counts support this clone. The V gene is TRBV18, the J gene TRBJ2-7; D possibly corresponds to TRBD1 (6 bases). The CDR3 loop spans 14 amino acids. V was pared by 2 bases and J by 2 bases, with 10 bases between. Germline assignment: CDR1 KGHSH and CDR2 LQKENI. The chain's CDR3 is CASSPDRLTYEQYF. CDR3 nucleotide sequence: TGTGCCAGCTCACCAGACAGGTTAACCTACGAGCAGTACTTC.

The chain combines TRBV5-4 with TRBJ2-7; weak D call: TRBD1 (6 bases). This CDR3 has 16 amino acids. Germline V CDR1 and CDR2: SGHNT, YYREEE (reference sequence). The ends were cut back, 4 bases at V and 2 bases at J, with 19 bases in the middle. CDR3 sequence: CASSRAPQGTPYEQYF. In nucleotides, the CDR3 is TGTGCCAGCAGCCGAGCCCCTCAGGGGACACCCTACGAGCAGTACTTC.

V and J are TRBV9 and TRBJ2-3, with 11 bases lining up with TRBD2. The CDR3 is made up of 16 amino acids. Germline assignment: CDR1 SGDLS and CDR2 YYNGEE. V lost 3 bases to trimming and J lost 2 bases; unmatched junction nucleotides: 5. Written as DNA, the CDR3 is TGTGCCAGCAGCGCGGGACTAGCGGTAGACACAGATACGCAGTATTTT. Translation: CASSAGLAVDTDTQYF.

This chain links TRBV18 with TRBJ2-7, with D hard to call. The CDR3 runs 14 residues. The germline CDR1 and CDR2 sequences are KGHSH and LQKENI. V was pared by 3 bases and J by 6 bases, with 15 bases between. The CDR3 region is CASSPQTAGSEQYF. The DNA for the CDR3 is TGTGCCAGCTCACCCCAAACTGCCGGGTCCGAGCAGTACTTC.

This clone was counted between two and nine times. The CDR3 protein is CASSMGQGRVGELFF. The CDR3 DNA follows: TGTGCCAGCAGCATGGGACAGGGGAGAGTCGGGGAGCTGTTTTTT. The V and J genes are TRBV6-4 and TRBJ2-2; the match to TRBD1 covers 10 bases. Trimming took 6 bases from V and 7 from J; bases not matched to a gene: 8. The CDR3 totals 15 residues. CDR1 and CDR2 from the germline V gene are MRHNA and SNTAGT.

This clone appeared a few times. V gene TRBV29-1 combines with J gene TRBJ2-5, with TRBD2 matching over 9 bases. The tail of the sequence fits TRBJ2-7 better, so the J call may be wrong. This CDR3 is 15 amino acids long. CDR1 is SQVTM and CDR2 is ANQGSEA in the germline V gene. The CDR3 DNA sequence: TGCAGCGTTGTACCATCGGGCGGGAGGGGATACGAGCAGTACTTC. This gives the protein CSVVPSGGRGYEQYF.

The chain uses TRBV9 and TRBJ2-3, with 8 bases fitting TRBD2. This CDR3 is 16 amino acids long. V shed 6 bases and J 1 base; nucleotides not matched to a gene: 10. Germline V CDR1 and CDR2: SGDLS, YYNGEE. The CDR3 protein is CASTPGASGRTDTQYF. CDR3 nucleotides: TGTGCCAGCACCCCGGGGGCTAGCGGGCGCACAGATACGCAGTATTTT.

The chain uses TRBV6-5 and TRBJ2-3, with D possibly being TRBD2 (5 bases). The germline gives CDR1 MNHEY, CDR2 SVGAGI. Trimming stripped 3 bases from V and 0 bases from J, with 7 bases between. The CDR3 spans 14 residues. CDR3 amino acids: CASSYQRSTDTQYF. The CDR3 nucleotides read TGTGCCAGCAGTTATCAGCGGAGCACAGATACGCAGTATTTT.

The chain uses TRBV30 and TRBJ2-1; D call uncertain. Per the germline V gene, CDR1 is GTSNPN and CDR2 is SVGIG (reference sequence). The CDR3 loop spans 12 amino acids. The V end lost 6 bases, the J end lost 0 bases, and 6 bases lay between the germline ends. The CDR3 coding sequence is TGTGCCTGCCTCCGCTCCTACAATGAGCAGTTCTTC. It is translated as CACLRSYNEQFF.

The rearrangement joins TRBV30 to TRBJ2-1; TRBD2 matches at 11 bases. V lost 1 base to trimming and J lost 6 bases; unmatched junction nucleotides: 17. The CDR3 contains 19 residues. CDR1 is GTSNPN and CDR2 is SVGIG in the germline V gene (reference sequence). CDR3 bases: TGTGCCTGGAGTGGGGCAGGACGAATGACTAGCGGGATCCTCAATGAGCAGTTCTTC. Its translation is CAWSGAGRMTSGILNEQFF.

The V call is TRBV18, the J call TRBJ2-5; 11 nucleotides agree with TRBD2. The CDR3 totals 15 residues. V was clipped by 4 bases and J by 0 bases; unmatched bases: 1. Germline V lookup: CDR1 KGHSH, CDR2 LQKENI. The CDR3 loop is CASSRGLADQETQYF. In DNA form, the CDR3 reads TGTGCCAGCTCACGGGGACTAGCGGACCAAGAGACCCAGTACTTC.

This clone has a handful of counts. The CDR3, as DNA: TGTGCCAGCAGCGTAGGTGGGACAGGGGGATTCGAGCAGTACTTC. It translates to CASSVGGTGGFEQYF. The chain combines TRBV9 with TRBJ2-7; TRBD1 matches at 11 bases. The length of the CDR3 is 15 residues. Germline loops: CDR1 SGDLS, CDR2 YYNGEE. The junction had 5 bases not matched to a gene; V was cut back by 0 bases and J by 6 bases.

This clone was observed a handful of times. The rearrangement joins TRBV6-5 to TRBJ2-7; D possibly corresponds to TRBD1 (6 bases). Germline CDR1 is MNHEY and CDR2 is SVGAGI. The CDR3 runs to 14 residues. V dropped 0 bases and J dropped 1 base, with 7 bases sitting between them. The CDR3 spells CASSYSDRSYEQYF. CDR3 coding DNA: TGTGCCAGCAGTTACTCCGACAGGTCCTACGAGCAGTACTTC.

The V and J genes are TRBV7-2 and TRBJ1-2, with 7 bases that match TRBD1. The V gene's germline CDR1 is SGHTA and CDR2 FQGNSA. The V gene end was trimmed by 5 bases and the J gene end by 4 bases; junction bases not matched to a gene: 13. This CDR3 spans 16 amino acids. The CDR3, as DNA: TGTGCCAGCAGCCCCCGGACAGGAAAGACCTCCTATGGCTACACCTTC. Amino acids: CASSPRTGKTSYGYTF.

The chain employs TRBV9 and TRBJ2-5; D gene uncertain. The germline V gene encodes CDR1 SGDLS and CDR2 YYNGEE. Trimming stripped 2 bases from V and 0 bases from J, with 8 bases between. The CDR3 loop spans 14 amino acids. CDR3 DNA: TGTGCCAGCAGCGTCACGGGTGACCAAGAGACCCAGTACTTC. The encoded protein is CASSVTGDQETQYF. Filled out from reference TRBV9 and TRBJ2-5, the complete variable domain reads DSGVTQTPKHLITATGQRVTLRCSPRSGDLSVYWYQQSLDQGLQFLIQYYNGEERAKGNILERFSAQQFPDLHSELNLSSLELGDSALYFCASSVTGDQETQYFGPGTRLLVL.

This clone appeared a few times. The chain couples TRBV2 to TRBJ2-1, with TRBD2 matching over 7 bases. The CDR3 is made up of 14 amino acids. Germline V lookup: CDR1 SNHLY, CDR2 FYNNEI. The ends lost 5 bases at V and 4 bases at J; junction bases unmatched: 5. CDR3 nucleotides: TGTGCCAGCAGTATGGAGGGAGGGTACAATGAGCAGTTCTTC. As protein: CASSMEGGYNEQFF.

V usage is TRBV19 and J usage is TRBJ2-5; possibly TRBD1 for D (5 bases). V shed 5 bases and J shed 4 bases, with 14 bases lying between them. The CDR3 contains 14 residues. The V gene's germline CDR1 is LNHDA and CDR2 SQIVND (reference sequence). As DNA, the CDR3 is TGTGCCAGTAGTCAAGGGGTCAGAGGAGAGACCCAGTACTTC. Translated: CASSQGVRGETQYF.

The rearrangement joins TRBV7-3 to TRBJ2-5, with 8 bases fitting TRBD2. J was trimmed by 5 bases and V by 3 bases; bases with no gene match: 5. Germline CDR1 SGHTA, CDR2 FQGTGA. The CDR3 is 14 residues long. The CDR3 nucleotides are TGTGCCAGCAGCTTTAGCGGGATGGGGGAGACCCAGTACTTC. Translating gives CASSFSGMGETQYF.

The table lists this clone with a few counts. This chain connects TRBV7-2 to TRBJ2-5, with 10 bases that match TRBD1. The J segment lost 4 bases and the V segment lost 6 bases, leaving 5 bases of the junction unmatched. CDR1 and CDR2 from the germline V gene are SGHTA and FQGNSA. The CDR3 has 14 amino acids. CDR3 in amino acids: CASRDRDRGETQYF. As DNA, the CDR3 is TGTGCCAGCAGAGACCGGGACAGGGGAGAGACCCAGTACTTC. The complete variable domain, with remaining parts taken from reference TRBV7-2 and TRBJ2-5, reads GAGVSQSPSNKVTEKGKDVELRCDPISGHTALYWYRQSLGQGLEFLIYFQGNSAPDKSGLPSDRFSAERTGGSVSTLTIQRTQQEDSAVYLCASRDRDRGETQYFGPGTRLLVL.

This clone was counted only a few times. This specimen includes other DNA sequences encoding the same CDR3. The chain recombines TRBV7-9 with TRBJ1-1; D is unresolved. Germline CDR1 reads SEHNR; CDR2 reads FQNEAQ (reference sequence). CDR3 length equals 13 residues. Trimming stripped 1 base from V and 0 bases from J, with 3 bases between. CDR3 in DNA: TGTGCCAGCAGCTTAGTCGTGAACACTGAAGCTTTCTTT. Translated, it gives CASSLVVNTEAFF. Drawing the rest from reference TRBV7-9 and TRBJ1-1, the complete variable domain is DTGVSQNPRHKITKRGQNVTFRCDPISEHNRLYWYRQTLGQGPEFLTYFQNEAQLEKSRLLSDRFSAERPKGSFSTLEIQRTEQGDSAMYLCASSLVVNTEAFFGQGTRLTVV.

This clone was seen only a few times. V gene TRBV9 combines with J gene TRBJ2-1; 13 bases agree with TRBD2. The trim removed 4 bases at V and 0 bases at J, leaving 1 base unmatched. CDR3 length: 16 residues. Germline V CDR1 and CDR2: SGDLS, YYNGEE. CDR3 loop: CASSRTSGSSYNEQFF. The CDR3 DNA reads TGTGCCAGCAGCAGGACTAGCGGGAGCTCCTACAATGAGCAGTTCTTC.

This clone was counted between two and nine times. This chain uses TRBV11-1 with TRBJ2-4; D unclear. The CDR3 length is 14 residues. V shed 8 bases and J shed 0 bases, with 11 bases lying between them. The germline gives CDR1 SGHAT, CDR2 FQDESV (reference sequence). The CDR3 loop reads CASGPTLAKNIQYF. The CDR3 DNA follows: TGTGCCAGCGGGCCCACGTTAGCCAAAAACATTCAGTACTTC.

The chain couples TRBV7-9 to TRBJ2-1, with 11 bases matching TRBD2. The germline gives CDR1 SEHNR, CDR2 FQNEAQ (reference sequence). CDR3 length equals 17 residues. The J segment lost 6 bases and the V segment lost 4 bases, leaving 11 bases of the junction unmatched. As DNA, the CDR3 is TGTGCCAGCAGCTCGTCATTACTAGCGGGAGTAACCAATGAGCAGTTCTTC. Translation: CASSSSLLAGVTNEQFF.

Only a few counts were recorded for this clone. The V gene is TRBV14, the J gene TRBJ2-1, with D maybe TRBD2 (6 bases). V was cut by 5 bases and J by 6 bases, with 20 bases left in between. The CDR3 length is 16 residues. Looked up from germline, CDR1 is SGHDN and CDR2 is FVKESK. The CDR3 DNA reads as TGTGCCAGCAGCAAAAGTTCCCGGGGGTTCGGCAATGAGCAGTTCTTC. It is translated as CASSKSSRGFGNEQFF.

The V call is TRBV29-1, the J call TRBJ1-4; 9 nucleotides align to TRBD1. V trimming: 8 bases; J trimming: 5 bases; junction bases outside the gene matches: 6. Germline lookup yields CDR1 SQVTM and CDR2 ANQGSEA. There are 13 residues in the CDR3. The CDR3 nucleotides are TGCAGCACGACGACAGGGGGGAATGAAAAACTGTTTTTT. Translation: CSTTTGGNEKLFF. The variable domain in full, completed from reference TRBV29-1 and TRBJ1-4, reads SAVISQKPSRDICQRGTSLTIQCQVDSQVTMMFWYRQQPGQSLTLIATANQGSEATYESGFVIDKFPISRPNLTFSTLTVSNMSPEDSSIYLCSTTTGGNEKLFFGSGTQLSVL.

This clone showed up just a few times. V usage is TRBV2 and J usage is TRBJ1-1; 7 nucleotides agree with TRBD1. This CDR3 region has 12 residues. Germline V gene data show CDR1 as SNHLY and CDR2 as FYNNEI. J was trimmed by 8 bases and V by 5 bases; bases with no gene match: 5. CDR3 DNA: TGTGCCAGCAGTCCGACGGGACAGGAAGCTTTCTTT. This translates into CASSPTGQEAFF. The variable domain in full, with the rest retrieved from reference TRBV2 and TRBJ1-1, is EPEVTQTPSHQVTQMGQEVILRCVPISNHLYFYWYRQILGQKVEFLVSFYNNEISEKSEIFDDQFSVERPDGSNFTLKIRSTKLEDSAMYFCASSPTGQEAFFGQGTRLTVV.

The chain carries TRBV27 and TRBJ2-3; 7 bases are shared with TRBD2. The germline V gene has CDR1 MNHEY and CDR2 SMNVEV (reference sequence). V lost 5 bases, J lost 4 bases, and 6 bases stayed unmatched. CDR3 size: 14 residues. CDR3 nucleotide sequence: TGTGCCAGCAGTACTCGACTAGCTCCAGATACGCAGTATTTT. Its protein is CASSTRLAPDTQYF.